The 12 T cell receptor beta chains below come from one sample, sequenced in a study of vaccination effects on CD4 cells after COVID-19. The protocol was immunoSEQ multiplex PCR, while the TCRdb copy is restricted to in-frame clones and leaves out a portion. The data contain approximately 8,900 clones, roughly 79% of them singletons. Using viral peptide pools, the ViraFEST assay grew out antigen-specific CD4+ T cells prior to sequencing. Once cultured for more than nine days, the cells underwent separation to obtain CD4+ T cells. These receptors' antigens are unknown. The material was CD4+ T cells from PBMCs cultured with HCoV-229E spike peptides, obtained before COVID-19 vaccination. These receptors were taken from a human donor who received a COVID-19 vaccine.

The sample holds a few counts of this clone. This CDR3 reads CASSTPLHF. The CDR3 coding sequence is TGTGCCAGTAGTACACCCCTCCACTTT. The chain has TRBV19 and TRBJ1-6, with D uncertain. The CDR3 has 9 residues. V lost 4 bases and J lost 11, with 0 bases in between. The germline V gene has CDR1 LNHDA and CDR2 SQIVND (reference sequence).

The rearrangement links TRBV4-2 to TRBJ2-3; 11 nucleotides line up with TRBD1. Germline V gene data show CDR1 as LGHNA and CDR2 as YNFKEQ. CDR3 size: 15 residues. The V segment lost 1 base and the J segment 4 bases; nucleotides outside the gene matches: 1. Here the CDR3 reads CASSQGTGGADTQYF. The DNA for the CDR3 is TGTGCCAGCAGCCAAGGGACAGGGGGCGCAGATACGCAGTATTTT.

This clone appeared a few times. The rearrangement uses TRBV5-4 and TRBJ2-3, with 13 bases identical to TRBD2. Germline CDR1 and CDR2: SGHNT and YYREEE (reference sequence). The CDR3 length is 16 residues. The V gene end was trimmed by 4 bases and the J gene end by 2 bases; junction bases not matched to a gene: 4. Here the CDR3 reads CASSVGLAGNTDTQYF. The DNA of the CDR3 is TGTGCCAGCAGCGTGGGACTAGCGGGAAACACAGATACGCAGTATTTT. Drawing the rest from reference TRBV5-4 and TRBJ2-3, the complete variable domain is ETGVTQSPTHLIKTRGQQVTLRCSSQSGHNTVSWYQQALGQGPQFIFQYYREEENGRGNFPPRFSGLQFPNYSSELNVNALELDDSALYLCASSVGLAGNTDTQYFGPGTRLTVL.

This chain joins TRBV5-6 and TRBJ2-2; 10 bases are a match to TRBD1. This CDR3 region has 16 residues. Trimming at V came to 0 bases and at J to 5 bases, leaving 4 bases not matched to a gene. Germline-derived CDR1 and CDR2 are SGHDT and YYEEEE. CDR3 in DNA: TGTGCCAGCAGCTTGGCCGGGACAGGGGTAACCGGGGAGCTGTTTTTT. Translating gives CASSLAGTGVTGELFF.

The chain combines TRBV11-3 with TRBJ2-6, with 9 nucleotides matching TRBD1. With 6 bases clipped from V and 2 bases from J, the junction kept 5 bases outside the gene matches. The CDR3 loop spans 16 amino acids. The germline V gene has CDR1 SGHNT and CDR2 YENEEA. The CDR3 reads CASSSQGAAGANVLTF. CDR3 DNA: TGTGCCAGCAGTTCACAGGGGGCAGCTGGGGCCAACGTCCTGACTTTC.

This rearrangement joins TRBV21-1 to TRBJ2-5; TRBD2 was called by the table and not checked on the DNA. TRBV21-1 is a recognized pseudogene. The CDR3 runs to 17 residues. CDR3 sequence (DNA): TGTGCCAGCAGCAACAAGCAGGTACTAGCGGAAAAAGAGACCCAGTACTTC. Translated, it gives CASSNKQVLAEKETQYF.

A few counts support this clone. J is TRBJ2-1 and V is TRBV18; the match to TRBD2 covers 11 bases. The CDR3 runs to 17 residues. Germline-derived CDR1 and CDR2 are KGHSH and LQKENI. V dropped 2 bases and J dropped 1; count of bases not matched to a gene: 4. Here the CDR3 reads CASSPTSGGRSYNEQFF. In DNA, the CDR3 is TGTGCCAGCTCACCAACTAGCGGGGGCCGTTCCTACAATGAGCAGTTCTTC. Combining the CDR3 with reference TRBV18 and TRBJ2-1 gives the whole variable domain NAGVMQNPRHLVRRRGQEARLRCSPMKGHSHVYWYRQLPEEGLKFMVYLQKENIIDESGMPKERFSAEFPKEGPSILRIQQVVRGDSAAYFCASSPTSGGRSYNEQFFGPGTRLTVL.

The chain uses TRBV7-8 and TRBJ2-1; D perhaps matches TRBD1 (6 bases). Trimming took off 2 bases at V and 6 bases at J, with 17 bases between the two ends. The CDR3 extends over 16 amino acids. From germline, CDR1 is SGHVS and CDR2 FQNEAQ. This CDR3 reads CASSLRPLDSLNEQFF. The CDR3 DNA reads as TGTGCCAGCAGCTTAAGGCCCTTGGACAGCCTCAATGAGCAGTTCTTC.

This clone was seen just once. V usage is TRBV6-6 and J usage is TRBJ2-2; no firm D call. V gave up 5 bases and J gave up 5 bases, with 24 bases separating them. The germline CDR1 and CDR2 sequences are MNHNY and SVGAGI (reference sequence). CDR3 length: 18 amino acids. The CDR3 coding sequence is TGTGCCAGCAGTCAGGCCACCAGTTTTGCCTGGCGGACCGGGGAGCTGTTTTTT. This translates into CASSQATSFAWRTGELFF.

The table lists this clone with a few counts. The J gene is TRBJ1-2, the V gene TRBV29-1; D gene ambiguous. The length of the CDR3 is 13 residues. V shed 7 bases and J shed 8 bases, with 20 bases lying between them. Per germline, CDR1 SQVTM and CDR2 ANQGSEA. The CDR3 sequence is CSAAPDDTQGYTF. The CDR3 DNA reads as TGCAGCGCTGCCCCGGATGATACCCAAGGCTACACCTTC.

The rearrangement links TRBV12-3 or TRBV12-4 to TRBJ1-2; D is uncertain. This CDR3 has 13 residues. V shed 6 bases and J shed 2 bases, with 10 bases lying between them. As DNA, the CDR3 is TGTGCCAGCAGGGTCACAGAAAACTATGGCTACACCTTC. Protein sequence: CASRVTENYGYTF.

The rearrangement uses TRBV19 and TRBJ2-2; TRBD2 is a possible D gene (5 bases). The CDR3 totals 14 residues. Germline V gene sequence: CDR1 LNHDA, CDR2 SQIVND (reference sequence). Trimming cost V 6 bases and J 6 bases, with 14 bases left between them. CDR3 nucleotides: TGTGCCAGTAGCAGAACTAGTTTCTCCGGGGAGCTGTTTTTT. This sequence encodes CASSRTSFSGELFF.